This T cell receptor (beta chain) was sequenced during a study of shared clonotypes between healthy human individuals. Repertoires were generated with immunoSEQ multiplex PCR, while TCRdb's copy carries only in-frame clones and drops some. This table holds fewer than 3 million clones, about nine tenths found once. CDR3 length equals 14 residues. Losses at the gene ends were 6 bases for V and 5 bases for J; bases not matched to a gene: 6. Germline loops: CDR1 MNHEY, CDR2 SVGAGI. The sample consisted of naive CD4+ T cells from PBMCs. Subset given: CD45RA+ positively selected. The clonotype was recovered from a man between 18 and 29 years old in good health. Some clones in this sample may be carry-over from other donors' samples. This chain links TRBV6-5 with TRBJ1-4; 7 nucleotides agree with TRBD1. CDR3 loop: CASRQTGWNEKLFF. As DNA, the CDR3 is TGTGCCAGCAGGCAGACAGGGTGGAATGAAAAACTGTTTTTT.